Following are 23 T cell receptor beta chains from one sample sequenced in a study of blood T cell repertoires in COVID-19. This table comes from immunoSEQ multiplex PCR, and its TCRdb copy is limited to in-frame clones, with some not included. This table holds 110,000 to 150,000 clones, around 80% found once. Sequencing used peripheral blood. These TCRs come from a man aged 55-75 years with active or convalescent COVID-19.

The genes are TRBV6-6 and TRBJ1-5; TRBD1 matches at 7 bases. The germline V gene has CDR1 MNHNY and CDR2 SVGAGI (reference sequence). V lost 7 bases to trimming and J lost 3 bases; unmatched junction nucleotides: 6. The CDR3 length is 14 residues. The CDR3 sequence: CASTGQKNNQPQHF. The CDR3 DNA reads as TGTGCCAGCACGGGACAGAAAAACAATCAGCCCCAGCATTTT.

The genes are TRBV7-2 and TRBJ2-5; 7 bases agree with TRBD2. The CDR3 extends over 15 amino acids. The junction had 8 bases not matched to a gene; V was cut back by 5 bases and J by 2 bases. Per the germline V gene, CDR1 is SGHTA and CDR2 is FQGNSA. CDR3 in amino acids: CASSQDWGGQETQYF. The DNA of the CDR3 is TGTGCCAGCAGCCAGGACTGGGGGGGGCAAGAGACCCAGTACTTC. Variable domain in full (rest from reference TRBV7-2 and TRBJ2-5): GAGVSQSPSNKVTEKGKDVELRCDPISGHTALYWYRQSLGQGLEFLIYFQGNSAPDKSGLPSDRFSAERTGGSVSTLTIQRTQQEDSAVYLCASSQDWGGQETQYFGPGTRLLVL.

The V gene is TRBV29-1, the J gene TRBJ2-7; 14 bases match TRBD2. The V gene end was trimmed by 6 bases and the J gene end by 5 bases; junction bases not matched to a gene: 3. Germline V CDR1 and CDR2: SQVTM, ANQGSEA. The CDR3 runs to 13 residues. This chain's CDR3 is CSVRGLAGDEQYF. In nucleotides, the CDR3 is TGCAGCGTGAGGGGACTAGCGGGGGACGAGCAGTACTTC.

The rearrangement uses TRBV21-1 and TRBJ1-4; the table gives TRBD1 as D, unverified against the DNA. TRBV21-1 is deemed a pseudogene. The CDR3 sequence is 17 residues long. The CDR3: CASSSPRPGQPNEKLFF. Written as DNA, the CDR3 is TGTGCCAGCAGCTCACCCCGACCGGGACAGCCTAATGAAAAACTGTTTTTT.

The V call is TRBV7-2, the J call TRBJ1-3; 7 nucleotides align to TRBD1. V shed 5 bases, J shed 0 bases, and the junction held 7 bases outside the gene matches. The CDR3 is 16 residues long. Germline lookup yields CDR1 SGHTA and CDR2 FQGNSA. The CDR3 sequence is CASSTWGTVSGNTIYF. In DNA, the CDR3 is TGTGCCAGCAGCACCTGGGGGACAGTCTCTGGAAACACCATATATTTT.

The rearrangement links TRBV19 to TRBJ2-1, with 9 bases identical to TRBD1. With V trimmed by 7 bases and J by 3 bases, 1 base remained unmatched. This CDR3 is 13 amino acids long. In germline, CDR1 is LNHDA, CDR2 SQIVND (reference sequence). The CDR3 spells CASTGQGYNEQFF. For the CDR3, the DNA is TGTGCCAGTACGGGACAGGGCTACAATGAGCAGTTCTTC. Based on the CDR3 plus reference TRBV19 and TRBJ2-1, the full variable domain is DGGITQSPKYLFRKEGQNVTLSCEQNLNHDAMYWYRQDPGQGLRLIYYSQIVNDFQKGDIAEGYSVSREKKESFPLTVTSAQKNPTAFYLCASTGQGYNEQFFGPGTRLTVL.

The V gene is TRBV18, the J gene TRBJ1-6; D remains unclear. CDR3 length: 16 amino acids. The V gene lost 3 bases and the J gene lost 5 bases, with 14 bases spanning the gap. Germline assignment: CDR1 KGHSH and CDR2 LQKENI. CDR3 protein: CASSPFSLPDNSPLHF. DNA for the CDR3: TGTGCCAGCTCACCGTTCAGTTTACCAGATAATTCACCCCTCCACTTT. Filled out from reference TRBV18 and TRBJ1-6, the complete variable domain reads NAGVMQNPRHLVRRRGQEARLRCSPMKGHSHVYWYRQLPEEGLKFMVYLQKENIIDESGMPKERFSAEFPKEGPSILRIQQVVRGDSAAYFCASSPFSLPDNSPLHFGNGTRLTVT.

This chain joins TRBV19 and TRBJ2-7; possibly TRBD2 for D (6 bases). Germline-derived CDR1 and CDR2 are LNHDA and SQIVND (reference sequence). The CDR3 length is 12 residues. The CDR3 is CASSSWDSPIVV. CDR3 bases: TGTGCCAGTAGTTCTTGGGACTCCCCGATCGTGGTC.

The rearrangement links TRBV6-5 to TRBJ1-2, with 10 bases aligning to TRBD1. This CDR3 region has 15 residues. The V gene end was trimmed by 6 bases and the J gene end by 1 base; junction bases not matched to a gene: 5. Germline V lookup: CDR1 MNHEY, CDR2 SVGAGI. The CDR3 nucleotides are TGTGCCAGCAGACGCCGGGACAGGGGTAACTATGGCTACACCTTC. Amino acids: CASRRRDRGNYGYTF.

This rearrangement joins TRBV7-2 to TRBJ2-3; TRBD2 agrees at 8 bases. CDR3 length equals 14 residues. The germline CDR1 and CDR2 sequences are SGHTA and FQGNSA. V was pared by 4 bases and J by 6 bases, with 6 bases of the junction left unmatched. CDR3 protein: CASSYGGGGDTQYF. The CDR3 DNA follows: TGTGCCAGCAGCTACGGGGGGGGCGGTGATACGCAGTATTTT.

The chain carries TRBV14 and TRBJ1-1, with 12 bases fitting TRBD1. Germline CDR1 SGHDN, CDR2 FVKESK. V dropped 3 bases and J dropped 1; count of bases not matched to a gene: 12. The CDR3 totals 19 residues. The CDR3 protein is CASSHRPGTGGVWNTEAFF. Here the CDR3 DNA reads TGTGCCAGCAGCCATCGACCCGGGACAGGGGGCGTTTGGAACACTGAAGCTTTCTTT.

In this sample, this clone turned up a few times. The same CDR3 is also encoded by other DNA sequences in this sample. The V call is TRBV19, the J call TRBJ1-1; D might be TRBD1 (6 bases). The CDR3 loop spans 14 amino acids. V lost 1 base to trimming and J lost 5 bases, with 11 bases between them. CDR1 LNHDA and CDR2 SQIVND come from the germline V gene (reference sequence). The CDR3 coding sequence is TGTGCCAGTAGTATAGGAGGGGGAAGGACTGAAGCTTTCTTT. Its translation: CASSIGGGRTEAFF.

The genes are TRBV9 and TRBJ1-1, with D maybe TRBD1 (5 bases). The length of the CDR3 is 15 residues. The germline gives CDR1 SGDLS, CDR2 YYNGEE. With 2 bases removed from V and 1 base from J, the gap between germline ends came to 12 bases. The CDR3 coding sequence is TGTGCCAGCAGCGTGAAGGGAGGGGCGAACACTGAAGCTTTCTTT. Its translation: CASSVKGGANTEAFF. Full variable domain (remainder filled in from reference TRBV9 and TRBJ1-1): DSGVTQTPKHLITATGQRVTLRCSPRSGDLSVYWYQQSLDQGLQFLIQYYNGEERAKGNILERFSAQQFPDLHSELNLSSLELGDSALYFCASSVKGGANTEAFFGQGTRLTVV.

The gene calls are TRBV5-6 and TRBJ1-2; a possible D gene is TRBD1 (6 bases). This CDR3 contains 11 residues. Per germline, CDR1 SGHDT and CDR2 YYEEEE. V lost 4 bases to trimming and J lost 8 bases, with 9 bases between them. The CDR3 DNA follows: TGTGCCAGCAGCCAGGGGTTCGGCTACACCTTC. Translated: CASSQGFGYTF.

The CDR3 DNA follows: TGTGCCCCACCGGGACAGGGGGCGACGAACACTGAAGCTTTCTTT. This sequence encodes CAPPGQGATNTEAFF. V is TRBV27 and J is TRBJ1-1, with 12 bases that match TRBD1. CDR3 length: 15 residues. The V gene end was trimmed by 11 bases and the J gene end by 1 base; junction bases not matched to a gene: 8. CDR1 and CDR2 from the germline V gene are MNHEY and SMNVEV (reference sequence).

This sequence joins TRBV11-2 and TRBJ2-3, with 14 bases lining up with TRBD2. The CDR3 loop spans 18 amino acids. V lost 2 bases, J lost 8 bases, and 12 bases stayed unmatched. Germline V gene sequence: CDR1 SGHAT, CDR2 FQNNGV. Here the CDR3 reads CASSLRTSGGLGPGTQYF. The CDR3 DNA sequence: TGTGCCAGCAGCTTAAGGACTAGCGGGGGGCTAGGTCCAGGTACGCAGTATTTT.

The CDR3 spells CASSPGTGLNQPQHF. The CDR3 bases are TGCGCCAGCAGCCCCGGGACAGGTCTAAATCAGCCCCAGCATTTT. V usage is TRBV4-3 and J usage is TRBJ1-5; TRBD1 agrees at 8 bases. In germline, CDR1 is LGHNA, CDR2 YSLEER. The V segment lost 4 bases and the J segment 4 bases; nucleotides outside the gene matches: 6. This CDR3 spans 15 amino acids.

The CDR3 DNA reads as TGTGCCAGCACGAGGACAGGGGCGTACACTGAAGCTTTCTTT. This gives the protein CASTRTGAYTEAFF. The V gene is TRBV18, the J gene TRBJ1-1; 9 bases fit TRBD1. Germline CDR1 KGHSH, CDR2 LQKENI. V dropped 8 bases and J dropped 3; count of bases not matched to a gene: 7. The CDR3 length is 14 residues.

V is TRBV7-2 and J is TRBJ1-2; no clear D. Germline loops: CDR1 SGHTA, CDR2 FQGNSA. The CDR3 runs to 15 residues. V was clipped by 0 bases and J by 4 bases, with 12 bases between them. CDR3 nucleotides: TGTGCCAGCAGCTTAGCGCTCGTGACACCCTATGGCTACACCTTC. This translates into CASSLALVTPYGYTF.

The CDR3 region is CSVRTGEHSPLHF. CDR3 in DNA: TGCAGCGTTAGGACAGGGGAACATTCACCCCTCCACTTT. The chain employs TRBV29-1 and TRBJ1-6; 9 bases are shared with TRBD1. There are 13 residues in the CDR3. V trimming: 5 bases; J trimming: 8 bases; junction bases outside the gene matches: 4. Germline V CDR1 and CDR2: SQVTM, ANQGSEA.

The gene calls are TRBV3-1 (or the pseudogene TRBV3-2) and TRBJ2-1, with 8 bases that match TRBD1. CDR3 length equals 11 residues. Trimming at V came to 9 bases and at J to 9 bases, leaving 4 bases not matched to a gene. CDR1 is LGHDT, CDR2 YNNKEL, per germline (reference sequence). The chain's CDR3 is CASRQGSEQFF. CDR3 sequence (DNA): TGTGCCAGTAGACAGGGGAGTGAGCAGTTCTTC.

The chain joins TRBV14 to TRBJ1-6; D unresolved. The CDR3 covers 15 residues. Trimming stripped 1 base from V and 5 bases from J, with 9 bases between. CDR1 is SGHDN, CDR2 FVKESK, per germline. The CDR3 protein is CASSQVGVNNSPLHF. The CDR3 DNA follows: TGTGCCAGCAGCCAAGTCGGGGTGAATAATTCACCCCTCCACTTT.

The chain carries TRBV30 and TRBJ1-4; TRBD1 matches at 7 bases. The CDR3 has 15 amino acids. With 0 bases clipped from V and 4 bases from J, the junction kept 5 bases outside the gene matches. CDR1 is GTSNPN and CDR2 is SVGIG in the germline V gene (reference sequence). CDR3 protein: CAWSVAAGGNEKLFF. CDR3 bases: TGTGCCTGGAGTGTAGCGGCAGGGGGTAATGAAAAACTGTTTTTT.